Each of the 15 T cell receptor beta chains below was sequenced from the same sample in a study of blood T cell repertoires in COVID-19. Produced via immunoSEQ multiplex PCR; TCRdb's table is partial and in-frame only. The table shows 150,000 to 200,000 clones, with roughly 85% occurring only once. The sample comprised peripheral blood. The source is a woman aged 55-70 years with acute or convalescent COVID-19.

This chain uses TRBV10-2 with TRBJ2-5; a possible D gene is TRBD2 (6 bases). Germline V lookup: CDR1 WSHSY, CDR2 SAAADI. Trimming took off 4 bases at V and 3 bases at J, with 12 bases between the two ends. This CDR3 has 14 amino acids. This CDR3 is CASSVLAGKETQYF. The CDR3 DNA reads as TGCGCCAGCAGTGTGTTGGCGGGAAAAGAGACCCAGTACTTC.

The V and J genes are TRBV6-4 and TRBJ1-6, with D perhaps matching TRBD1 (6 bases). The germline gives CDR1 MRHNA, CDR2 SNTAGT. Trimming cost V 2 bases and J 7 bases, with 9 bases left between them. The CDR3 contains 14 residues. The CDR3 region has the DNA TGTGCCAGCAGTGACAGGGGGAGCAATTCACCCCTCCACTTT. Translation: CASSDRGSNSPLHF.

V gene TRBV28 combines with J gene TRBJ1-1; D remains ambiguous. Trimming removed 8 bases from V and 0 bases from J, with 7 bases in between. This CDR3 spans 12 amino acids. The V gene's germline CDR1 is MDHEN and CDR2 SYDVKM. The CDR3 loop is CASERMNTEAFF. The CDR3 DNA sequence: TGTGCCAGCGAGCGCATGAACACTGAAGCTTTCTTT.

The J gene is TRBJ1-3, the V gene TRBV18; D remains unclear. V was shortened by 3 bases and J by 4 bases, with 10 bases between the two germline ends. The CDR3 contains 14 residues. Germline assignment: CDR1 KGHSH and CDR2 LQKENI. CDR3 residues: CASSPQVRGNTIYF. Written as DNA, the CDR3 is TGTGCCAGCTCACCCCAGGTTCGAGGAAACACCATATATTTT.

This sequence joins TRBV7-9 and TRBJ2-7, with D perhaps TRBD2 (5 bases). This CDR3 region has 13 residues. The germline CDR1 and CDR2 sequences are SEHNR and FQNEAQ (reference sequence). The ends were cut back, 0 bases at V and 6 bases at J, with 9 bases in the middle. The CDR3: CASSLAGAPEQYF. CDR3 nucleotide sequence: TGTGCCAGCAGCTTAGCGGGAGCGCCCGAGCAGTACTTC. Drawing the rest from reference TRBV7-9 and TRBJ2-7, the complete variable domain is DTGVSQNPRHKITKRGQNVTFRCDPISEHNRLYWYRQTLGQGPEFLTYFQNEAQLEKSRLLSDRFSAERPKGSFSTLEIQRTEQGDSAMYLCASSLAGAPEQYFGPGTRLTVT.

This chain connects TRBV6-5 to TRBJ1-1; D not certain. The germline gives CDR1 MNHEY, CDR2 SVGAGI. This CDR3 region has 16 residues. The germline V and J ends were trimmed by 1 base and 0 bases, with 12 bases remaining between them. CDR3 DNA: TGTGCCAGCAGTTACTTACCCTTACTAATGAACACTGAAGCTTTCTTT. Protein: CASSYLPLLMNTEAFF.

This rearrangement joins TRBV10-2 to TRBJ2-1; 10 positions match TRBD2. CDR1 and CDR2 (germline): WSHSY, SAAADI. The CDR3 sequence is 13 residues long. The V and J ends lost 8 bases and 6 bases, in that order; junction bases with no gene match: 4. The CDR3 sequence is CASHIAGGNEQFF. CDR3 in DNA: TGCGCCAGCCATATAGCGGGAGGCAATGAGCAGTTCTTC.

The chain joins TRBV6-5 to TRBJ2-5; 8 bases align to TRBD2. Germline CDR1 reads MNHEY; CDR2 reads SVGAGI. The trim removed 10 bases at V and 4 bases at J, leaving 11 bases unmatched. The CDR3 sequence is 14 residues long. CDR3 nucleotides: TGTGCCACCCTTAGCACGGGGGGGGGAGAGACCCAGTACTTC. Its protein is CATLSTGGGETQYF.

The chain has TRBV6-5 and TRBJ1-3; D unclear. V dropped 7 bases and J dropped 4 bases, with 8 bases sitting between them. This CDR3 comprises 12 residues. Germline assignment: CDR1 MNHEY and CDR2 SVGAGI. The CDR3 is CASTPGGNTIYF. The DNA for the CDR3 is TGTGCCAGCACTCCGGGGGGAAACACCATATATTTT.

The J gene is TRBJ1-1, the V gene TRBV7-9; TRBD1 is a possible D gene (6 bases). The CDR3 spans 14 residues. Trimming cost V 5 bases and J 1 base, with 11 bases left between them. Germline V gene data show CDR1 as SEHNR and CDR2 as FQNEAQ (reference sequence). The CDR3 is CASSPTGRNTEAFF. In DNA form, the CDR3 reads TGTGCCAGCAGCCCGACAGGTCGGAACACTGAAGCTTTCTTT.

CDR3 coding DNA: TGTGCCAGCAGTGAATTAGCGGGAGTGGGGGTTGAGCAGTTCTTC. The encoded protein is CASSELAGVGVEQFF. The genes are TRBV6-1 and TRBJ2-1; TRBD2 matches 9 bases. CDR3 length: 15 amino acids. CDR1 and CDR2 (germline): MNHNS, SASEGT. J lost 9 bases, V lost 2 bases, and 8 bases had no gene match.

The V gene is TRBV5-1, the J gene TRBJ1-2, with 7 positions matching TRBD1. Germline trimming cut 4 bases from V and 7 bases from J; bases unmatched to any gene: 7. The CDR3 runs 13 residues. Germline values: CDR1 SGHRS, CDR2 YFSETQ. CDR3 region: CASSPGQPSGYTF. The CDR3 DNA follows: TGCGCCAGCAGCCCGGGACAGCCGTCTGGCTACACCTTC.

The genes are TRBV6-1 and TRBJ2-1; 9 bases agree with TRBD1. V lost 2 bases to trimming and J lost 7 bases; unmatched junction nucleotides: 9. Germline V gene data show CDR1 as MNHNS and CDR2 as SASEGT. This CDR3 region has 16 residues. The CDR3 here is CASSERDRVTGNEQFF. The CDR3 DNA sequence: TGTGCCAGCAGTGAACGGGACAGGGTAACCGGGAATGAGCAGTTCTTC.

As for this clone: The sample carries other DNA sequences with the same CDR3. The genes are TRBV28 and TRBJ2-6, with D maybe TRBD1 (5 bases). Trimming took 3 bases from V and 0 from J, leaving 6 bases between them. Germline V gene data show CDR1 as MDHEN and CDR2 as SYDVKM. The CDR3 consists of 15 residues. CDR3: CASSLTASGANVLTF. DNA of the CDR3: TGTGCCAGCAGTTTGACAGCCTCTGGGGCCAACGTCCTGACTTTC. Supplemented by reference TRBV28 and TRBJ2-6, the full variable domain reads DVKVTQSSRYLVKRTGEKVFLECVQDMDHENMFWYRQDPGLGLRLIYFSYDVKMKEKGDIPEGYSVSREKKERFSLILESASTNQTSMYLCASSLTASGANVLTFGAGSRLTVL.

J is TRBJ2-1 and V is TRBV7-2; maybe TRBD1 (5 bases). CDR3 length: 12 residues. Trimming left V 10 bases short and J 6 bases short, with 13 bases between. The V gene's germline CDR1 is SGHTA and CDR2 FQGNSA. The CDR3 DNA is TGTGCCACCTCACCCCAGGGCAATGAGCAGTTCTTC. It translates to CATSPQGNEQFF.